This TCR beta chain was found in a study of vaccination and CD4 T cells after COVID-19. Oncomine TCR Beta short-read sequencing was applied to DNA from cultured CD4+ T cells. TCRdb analysed the PCR reads with MiXCR anew, one entry per CDR3 protein. There are 7,000 or so distinct CDR3 sequences in the sample; 47% occur only once, and around a quarter lies in the top ten. The germline V and J ends were trimmed by 6 bases and 0 bases, with 11 bases remaining between them. The CDR3 loop spans 15 amino acids. Germline V gene data show CDR1 as SGHVS and CDR2 as FNYEAQ. Specified treatment: roughly 10-day PBMC culture with coronavirus spike peptide pools or control peptides (ViraFEST assay). Before the COVID-19 pandemic (2011-2018), CD4+ T cells were obtained from the unexposed donor. On this clonotype: As yet, its antigen is unknown.

This chain links TRBV7-6 with TRBJ2-2, with D maybe TRBD2 (6 bases). The sequenced sample was CD4+ T cells from blood, cultured in vitro. This TCR came from a human donor in good health. The CDR3 bases are TGTGCCAGCAGTTTGGGACTCGCGAACACCGGGGAGCTGTTTTTT. It encodes CASSLGLANTGELFF.